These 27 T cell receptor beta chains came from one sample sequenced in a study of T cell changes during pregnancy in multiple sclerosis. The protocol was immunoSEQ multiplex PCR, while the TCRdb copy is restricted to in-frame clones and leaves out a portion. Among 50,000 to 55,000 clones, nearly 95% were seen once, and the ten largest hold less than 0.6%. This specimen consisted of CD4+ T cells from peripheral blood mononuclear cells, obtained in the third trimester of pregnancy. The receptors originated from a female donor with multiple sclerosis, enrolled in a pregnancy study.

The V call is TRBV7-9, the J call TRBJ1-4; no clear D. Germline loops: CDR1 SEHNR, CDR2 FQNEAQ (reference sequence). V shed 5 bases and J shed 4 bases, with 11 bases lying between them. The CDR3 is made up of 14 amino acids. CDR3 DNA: TGTGCCAGCAGCGATCGGAGAGGTAATGAAAAACTGTTTTTT. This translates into CASSDRRGNEKLFF. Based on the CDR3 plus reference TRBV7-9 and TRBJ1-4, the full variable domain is DTGVSQNPRHKITKRGQNVTFRCDPISEHNRLYWYRQTLGQGPEFLTYFQNEAQLEKSRLLSDRFSAERPKGSFSTLEIQRTEQGDSAMYLCASSDRRGNEKLFFGSGTQLSVL.

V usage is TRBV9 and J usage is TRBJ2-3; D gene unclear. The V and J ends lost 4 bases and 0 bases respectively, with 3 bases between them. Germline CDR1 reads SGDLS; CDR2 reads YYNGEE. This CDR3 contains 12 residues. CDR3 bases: TGTGCCAGCAGCCCAAGCACAGATACGCAGTATTTT. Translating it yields CASSPSTDTQYF.

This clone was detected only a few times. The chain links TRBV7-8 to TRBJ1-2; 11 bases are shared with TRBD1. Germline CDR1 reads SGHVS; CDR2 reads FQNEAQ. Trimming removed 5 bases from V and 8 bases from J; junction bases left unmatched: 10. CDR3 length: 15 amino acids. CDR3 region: CASSPTGQGAGGYTF. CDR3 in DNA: TGTGCCAGCAGCCCCACCGGACAGGGGGCGGGAGGCTACACCTTC.

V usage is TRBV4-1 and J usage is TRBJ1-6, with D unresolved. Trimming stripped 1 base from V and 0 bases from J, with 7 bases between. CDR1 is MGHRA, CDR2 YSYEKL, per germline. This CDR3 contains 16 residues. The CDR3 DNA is TGCGCCAGCAGCCAAGTCTCGAGCTCCTATAATTCACCCCTCCACTTT. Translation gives CASSQVSSSYNSPLHF.

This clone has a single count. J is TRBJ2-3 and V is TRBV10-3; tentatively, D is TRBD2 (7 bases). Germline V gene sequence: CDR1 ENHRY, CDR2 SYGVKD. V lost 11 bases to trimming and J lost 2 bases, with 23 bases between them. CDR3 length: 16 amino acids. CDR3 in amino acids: CAFATTHGGLTDTQYF. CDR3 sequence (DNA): TGTGCCTTCGCCACAACGCACGGGGGGCTCACAGATACGCAGTATTTT.

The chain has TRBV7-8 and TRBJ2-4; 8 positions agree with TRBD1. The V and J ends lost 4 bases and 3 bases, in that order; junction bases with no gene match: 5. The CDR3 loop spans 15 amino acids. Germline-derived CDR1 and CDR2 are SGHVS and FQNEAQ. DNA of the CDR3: TGTGCCAGCAGCTCAGGGGGCTTCGTCAAAAACATTCAGTACTTC. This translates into CASSSGGFVKNIQYF.

DNA of the CDR3: TGCGCCAGCAGTGAGTGGCTAGCGGGGGGCGGGAACATTCAGTACTTC. It is translated as CASSEWLAGGGNIQYF. The chain has TRBV10-1 and TRBJ2-4; 11 nucleotides agree with TRBD2. There are 16 residues in the CDR3. CDR1 is WNHNN, CDR2 SYGVQD, per germline (reference sequence). Germline trimming cut 1 base from V and 7 bases from J; bases unmatched to any gene: 6.

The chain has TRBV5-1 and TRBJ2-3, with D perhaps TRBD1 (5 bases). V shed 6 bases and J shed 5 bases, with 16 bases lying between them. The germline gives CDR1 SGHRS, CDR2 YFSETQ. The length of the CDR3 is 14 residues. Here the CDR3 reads CASTWGLSEDTQYF. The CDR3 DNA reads TGCGCCAGCACCTGGGGCTTAAGCGAAGATACGCAGTATTTT.

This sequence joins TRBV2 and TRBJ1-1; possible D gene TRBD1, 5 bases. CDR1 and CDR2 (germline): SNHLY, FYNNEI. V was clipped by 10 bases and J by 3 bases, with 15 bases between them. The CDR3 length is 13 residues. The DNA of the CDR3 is TGTGCCACGGTAAAGGGGCTCGACACTGAAGCTTTCTTT. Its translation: CATVKGLDTEAFF.

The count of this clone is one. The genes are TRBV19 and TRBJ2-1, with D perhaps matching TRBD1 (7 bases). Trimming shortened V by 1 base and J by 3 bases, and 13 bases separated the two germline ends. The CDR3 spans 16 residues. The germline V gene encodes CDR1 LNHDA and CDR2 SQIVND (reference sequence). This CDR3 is CASSIVGGGNYNEQFF. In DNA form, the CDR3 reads TGTGCCAGTAGTATAGTTGGAGGGGGCAACTACAATGAGCAGTTCTTC.

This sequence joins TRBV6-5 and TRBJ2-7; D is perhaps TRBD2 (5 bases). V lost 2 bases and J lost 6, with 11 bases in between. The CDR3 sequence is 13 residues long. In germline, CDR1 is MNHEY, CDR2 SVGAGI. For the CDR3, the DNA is TGTGCCAGCAGTTACGGGCTAGCACGCGAGCAGTACTTC. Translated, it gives CASSYGLAREQYF.

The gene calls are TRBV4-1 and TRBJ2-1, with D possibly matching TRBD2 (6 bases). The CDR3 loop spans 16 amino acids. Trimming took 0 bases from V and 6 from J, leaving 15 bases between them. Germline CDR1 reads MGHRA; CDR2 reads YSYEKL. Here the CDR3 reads CASSQEIGSAVNEQFF. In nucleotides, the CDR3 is TGCGCCAGCAGCCAAGAAATCGGGAGCGCTGTCAATGAGCAGTTCTTC.

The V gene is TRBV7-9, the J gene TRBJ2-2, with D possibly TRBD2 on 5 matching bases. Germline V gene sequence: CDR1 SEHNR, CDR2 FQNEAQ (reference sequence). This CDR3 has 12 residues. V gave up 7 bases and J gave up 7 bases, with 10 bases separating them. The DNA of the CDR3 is TGTGCCAGCATGCAAGGAGGCGGGGAGCTGTTTTTT. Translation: CASMQGGGELFF.

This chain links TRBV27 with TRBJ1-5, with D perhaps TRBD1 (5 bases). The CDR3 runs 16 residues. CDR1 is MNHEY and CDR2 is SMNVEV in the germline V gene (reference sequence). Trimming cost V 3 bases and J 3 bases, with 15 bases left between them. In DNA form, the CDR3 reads TGTGCCAGCAGTTTCGGGGGAAAATTACACAATCAGCCCCAGCATTTT. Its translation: CASSFGGKLHNQPQHF.

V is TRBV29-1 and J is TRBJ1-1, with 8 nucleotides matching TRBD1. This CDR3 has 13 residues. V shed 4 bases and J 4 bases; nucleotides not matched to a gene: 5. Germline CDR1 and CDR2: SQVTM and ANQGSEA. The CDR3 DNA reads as TGCAGCGTTGTCAGGGGGCAGGCCACTGAAGCTTTCTTT. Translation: CSVVRGQATEAFF.

DNA for the CDR3: TGTGCCAGCAGCGAGGGGACAGGGATGGGCTATGGCTACACCTTC. It specifies CASSEGTGMGYGYTF. The chain recombines TRBV9 with TRBJ1-2; TRBD1 agrees at 9 bases. Germline V gene sequence: CDR1 SGDLS, CDR2 YYNGEE. The CDR3 length is 15 residues. Losses at the gene ends were 3 bases for V and 4 bases for J; bases not matched to a gene: 7.

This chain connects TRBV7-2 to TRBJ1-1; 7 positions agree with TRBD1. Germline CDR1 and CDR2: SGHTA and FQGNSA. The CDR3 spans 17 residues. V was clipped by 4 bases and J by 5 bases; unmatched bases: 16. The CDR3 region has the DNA TGTGCCAGCAGCTCTTCAAGGACAGGTTGGAGAGAGACTGAAGCTTTCTTT. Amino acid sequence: CASSSSRTGWRETEAFF.

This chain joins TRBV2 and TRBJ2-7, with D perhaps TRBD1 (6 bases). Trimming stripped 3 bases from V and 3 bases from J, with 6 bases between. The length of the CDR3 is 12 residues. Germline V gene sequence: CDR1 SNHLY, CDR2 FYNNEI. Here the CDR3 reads CASSDRGYEQYF. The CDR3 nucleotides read TGTGCCAGCAGTGACAGGGGCTACGAGCAGTACTTC.

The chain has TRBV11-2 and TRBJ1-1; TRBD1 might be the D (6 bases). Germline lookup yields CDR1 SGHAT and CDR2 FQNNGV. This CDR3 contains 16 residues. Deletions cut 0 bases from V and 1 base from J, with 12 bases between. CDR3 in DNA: TGTGCCAGCAGCTTAGAATGGGGGCGGTCGAACACTGAAGCTTTCTTT. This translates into CASSLEWGRSNTEAFF.

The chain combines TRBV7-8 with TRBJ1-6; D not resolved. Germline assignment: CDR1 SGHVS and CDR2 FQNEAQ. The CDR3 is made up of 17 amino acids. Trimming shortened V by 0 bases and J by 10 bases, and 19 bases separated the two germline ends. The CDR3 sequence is CASSLASILATESPLHF. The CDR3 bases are TGTGCCAGCAGCTTAGCATCGATTTTAGCAACCGAATCACCCCTCCACTTT.

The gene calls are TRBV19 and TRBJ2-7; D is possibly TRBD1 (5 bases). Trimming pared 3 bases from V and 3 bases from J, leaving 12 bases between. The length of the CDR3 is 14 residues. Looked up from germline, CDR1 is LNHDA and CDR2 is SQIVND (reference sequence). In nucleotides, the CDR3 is TGTGCCAGTAGTATCAGGGCGGAGAACTACGAGCAGTACTTC. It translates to CASSIRAENYEQYF.

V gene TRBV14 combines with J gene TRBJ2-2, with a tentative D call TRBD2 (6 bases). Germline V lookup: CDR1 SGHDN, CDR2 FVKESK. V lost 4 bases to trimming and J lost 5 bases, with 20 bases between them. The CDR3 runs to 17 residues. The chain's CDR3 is CASSPGVPRETTGELFF. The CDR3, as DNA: TGTGCCAGCAGCCCGGGGGTTCCGAGGGAGACGACCGGGGAGCTGTTTTTT.

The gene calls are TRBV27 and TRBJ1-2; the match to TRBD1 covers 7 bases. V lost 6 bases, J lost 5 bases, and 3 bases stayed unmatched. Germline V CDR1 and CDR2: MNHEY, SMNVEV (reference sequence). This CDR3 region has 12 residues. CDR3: CASSQQGYGYTF. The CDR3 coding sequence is TGTGCCAGCAGCCAACAGGGGTATGGCTACACCTTC.

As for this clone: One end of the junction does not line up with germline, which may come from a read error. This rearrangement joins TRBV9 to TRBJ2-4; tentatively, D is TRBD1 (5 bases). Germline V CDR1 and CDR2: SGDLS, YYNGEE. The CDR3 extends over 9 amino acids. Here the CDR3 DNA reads TGTGCCAGCAGCGCCGACAGCTCCTTC. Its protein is CASSADSSF. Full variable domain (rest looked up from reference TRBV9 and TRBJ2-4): DSGVTQTPKHLITATGQRVTLRCSPRSGDLSVYWYQQSLDQGLQFLIQYYNGEERAKGNILERFSAQQFPDLHSELNLSSLELGDSALYFCASSADSSFGAGTRLSVL.

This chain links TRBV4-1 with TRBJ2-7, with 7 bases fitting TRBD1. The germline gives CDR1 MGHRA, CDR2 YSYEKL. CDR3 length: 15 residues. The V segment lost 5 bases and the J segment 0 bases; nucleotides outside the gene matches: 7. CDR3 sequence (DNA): TGCGCCAGCAGCGAAGGGGGACAGCCCTCCTACGAGCAGTACTTC. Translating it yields CASSEGGQPSYEQYF.

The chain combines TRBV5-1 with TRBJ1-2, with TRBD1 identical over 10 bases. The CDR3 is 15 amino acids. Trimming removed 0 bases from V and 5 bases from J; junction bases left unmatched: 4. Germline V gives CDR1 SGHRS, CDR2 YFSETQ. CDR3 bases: TGCGCCAGCAGCTTGGAGGGACAGGGGTTTTATGGCTACACCTTC. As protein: CASSLEGQGFYGYTF.

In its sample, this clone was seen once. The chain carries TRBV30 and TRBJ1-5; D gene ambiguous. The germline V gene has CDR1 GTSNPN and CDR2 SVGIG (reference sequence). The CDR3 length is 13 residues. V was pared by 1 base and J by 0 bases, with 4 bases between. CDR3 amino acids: CAWSAGSNQPQHF. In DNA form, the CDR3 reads TGTGCCTGGAGTGCAGGTAGCAATCAGCCCCAGCATTTT.